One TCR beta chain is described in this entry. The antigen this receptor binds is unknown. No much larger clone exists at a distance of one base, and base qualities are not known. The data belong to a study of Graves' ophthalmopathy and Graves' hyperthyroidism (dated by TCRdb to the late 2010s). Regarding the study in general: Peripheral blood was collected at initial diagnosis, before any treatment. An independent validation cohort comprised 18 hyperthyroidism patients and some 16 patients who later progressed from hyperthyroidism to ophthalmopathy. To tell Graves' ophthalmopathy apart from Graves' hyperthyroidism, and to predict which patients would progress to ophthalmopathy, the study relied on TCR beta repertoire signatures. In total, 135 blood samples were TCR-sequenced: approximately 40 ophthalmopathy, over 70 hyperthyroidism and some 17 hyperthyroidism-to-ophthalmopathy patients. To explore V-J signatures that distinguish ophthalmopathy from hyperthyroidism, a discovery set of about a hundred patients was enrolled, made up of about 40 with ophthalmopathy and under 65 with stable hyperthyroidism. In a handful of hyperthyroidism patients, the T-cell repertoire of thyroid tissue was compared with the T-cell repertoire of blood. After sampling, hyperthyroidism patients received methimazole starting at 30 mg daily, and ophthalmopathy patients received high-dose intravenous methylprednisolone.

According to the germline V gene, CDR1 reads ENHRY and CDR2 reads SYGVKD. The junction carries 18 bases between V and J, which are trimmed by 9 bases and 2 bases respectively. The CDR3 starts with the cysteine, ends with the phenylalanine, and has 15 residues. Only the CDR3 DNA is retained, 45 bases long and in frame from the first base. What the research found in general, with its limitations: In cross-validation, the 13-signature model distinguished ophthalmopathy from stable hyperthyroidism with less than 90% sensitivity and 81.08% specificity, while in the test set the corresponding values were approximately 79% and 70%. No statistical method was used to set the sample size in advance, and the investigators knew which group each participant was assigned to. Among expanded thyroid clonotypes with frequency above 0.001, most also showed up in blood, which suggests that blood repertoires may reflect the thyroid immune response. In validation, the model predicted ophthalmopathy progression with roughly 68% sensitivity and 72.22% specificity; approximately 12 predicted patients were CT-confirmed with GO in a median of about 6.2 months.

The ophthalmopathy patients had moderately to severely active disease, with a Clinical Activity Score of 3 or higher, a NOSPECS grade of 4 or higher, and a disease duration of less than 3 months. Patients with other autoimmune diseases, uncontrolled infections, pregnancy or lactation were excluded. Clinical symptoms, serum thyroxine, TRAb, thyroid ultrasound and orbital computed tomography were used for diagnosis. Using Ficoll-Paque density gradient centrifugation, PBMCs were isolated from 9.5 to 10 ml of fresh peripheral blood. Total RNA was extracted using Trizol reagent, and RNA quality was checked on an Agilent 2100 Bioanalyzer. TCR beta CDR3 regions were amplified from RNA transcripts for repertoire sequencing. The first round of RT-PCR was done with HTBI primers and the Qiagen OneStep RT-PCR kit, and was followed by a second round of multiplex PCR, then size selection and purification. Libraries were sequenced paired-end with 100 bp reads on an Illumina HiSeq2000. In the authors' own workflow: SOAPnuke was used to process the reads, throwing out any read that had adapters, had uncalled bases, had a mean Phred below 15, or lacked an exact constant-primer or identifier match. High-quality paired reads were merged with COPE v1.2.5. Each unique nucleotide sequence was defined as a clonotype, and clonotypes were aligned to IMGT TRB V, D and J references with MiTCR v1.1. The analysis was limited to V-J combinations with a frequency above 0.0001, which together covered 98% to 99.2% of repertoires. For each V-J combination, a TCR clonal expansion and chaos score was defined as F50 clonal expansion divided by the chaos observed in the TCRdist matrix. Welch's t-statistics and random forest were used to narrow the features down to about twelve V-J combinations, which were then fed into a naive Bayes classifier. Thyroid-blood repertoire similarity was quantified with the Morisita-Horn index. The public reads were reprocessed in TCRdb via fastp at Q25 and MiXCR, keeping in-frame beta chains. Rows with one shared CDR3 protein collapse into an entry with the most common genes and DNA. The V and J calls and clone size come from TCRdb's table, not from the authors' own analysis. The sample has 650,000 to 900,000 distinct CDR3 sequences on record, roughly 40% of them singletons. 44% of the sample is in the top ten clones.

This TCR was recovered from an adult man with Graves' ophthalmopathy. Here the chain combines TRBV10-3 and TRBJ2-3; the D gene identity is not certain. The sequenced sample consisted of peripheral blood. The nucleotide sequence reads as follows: TGTGCCATGAGCGAGGAGATGATTAACACAGATACGCAGTATTTT. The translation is CAMSEEMINTDTQYF.